Listed below are T cell receptor beta chains from one sample, sequenced in a study of siplizumab effects on memory and regulatory T cells. Assay used: immunoSEQ multiplex PCR; TCRdb lists only in-frame clones, some missing. The table lists tens of thousands of clones, around 97% of them singletons. The sample taken for sequencing was naive CD4+ T cells sorted from blood. These receptors were obtained from a human donor in good health. The CDR3 runs from the conserved cysteine through the conserved F or W. D genes are given only for firm matches. Some rows mark clone size as missing; the rest say once, few, many or name a class of expanded clone.

j_call,clone_size,v_call,d_call,cdr3_aa,cdr3_nt
TRBJ2-1,NA,TRBV18,TRBD1,CASSPVQGALRNEQFF,TGTGCCAGCTCACCGGTACAGGGGGCATTAAGGAATGAGCAGTTCTTC
TRBJ2-5,NA,TRBV29-1,TRBD1,CSARQGLQETQYF,TGCAGCGCCCGACAGGGGTTACAAGAGACCCAGTACTTC
TRBJ1-6,once,TRBV18,TRBD1,CASSPGLVGQRDSPLHF,TGTGCCAGCTCACCAGGTTTGGTGGGACAGCGCGATTCACCCCTCCACTTT
TRBJ1-6,once,TRBV5-4,NA,CASSSTAYLSSYNSPLHF,TGTGCCAGCAGCTCGACAGCGTACCTGAGCTCCTATAATTCACCCCTCCACTTT
TRBJ1-3,NA,TRBV11-2,NA,CASSLVQSGNTIYF,TGTGCCAGCAGCTTAGTTCAGAGTGGAAACACCATATATTTT
TRBJ2-7,NA,TRBV7-2,TRBD1,CASSQSGTGPSEQYF,TGTGCCAGCAGCCAATCCGGGACAGGGCCGTCCGAGCAGTACTTC
TRBJ2-5,NA,TRBV18,NA,CASSLSQETQYF,TGTGCCAGCTCACTGAGCCAAGAGACCCAGTACTTC
TRBJ2-5,NA,TRBV18,NA,CASSTLREGMETQYF,TGTGCCAGCTCAACCTTACGGGAAGGAATGGAGACCCAGTACTTC
TRBJ1-6,NA,TRBV19,NA,CASSISGTYNSPLHF,TGTGCCAGTAGTATTTCAGGGACCTATAATTCACCCCTCCACTTT
TRBJ2-7,NA,TRBV11-2,NA,CASSLRGAQWDEQYF,TGTGCCAGCAGCTTAAGGGGGGCCCAATGGGACGAGCAGTACTTC
TRBJ1-5,NA,TRBV2,NA,CASDEQGNQPQHF,TGTGCCAGCGACGAACAGGGAAATCAGCCCCAGCATTTT
TRBJ2-4,NA,TRBV19,NA,CASSRAPGDIQYF,TGTGCCAGTAGCAGGGCCCCCGGGGACATTCAGTACTTC
TRBJ2-2,NA,TRBV7-3,NA,CASSLSGGRTGELFF,TGTGCCAGCAGCTTATCCGGGGGTCGGACCGGGGAGCTGTTTTTT
TRBJ1-1,NA,TRBV7-9,NA,CASSPQTGGNTEAFF,TGTGCCAGCAGCCCCCAGACAGGTGGAAACACTGAAGCTTTCTTT
TRBJ2-3,NA,TRBV21-1,NA,CASSPVEGGILTDTQYF,TGTGCCAGCAGCCCTGTGGAAGGGGGCATCCTCACAGATACGCAGTATTTT
TRBJ1-3,NA,TRBV4-1,NA,CASSQVGSSGNTIYF,TGCGCCAGCAGCCAAGTAGGCAGCTCTGGAAACACCATATATTTT
TRBJ1-1,NA,TRBV2,NA,CASRFSGATEAFF,TGTGCCAGCAGGTTCTCGGGGGCGACTGAAGCTTTCTTT
TRBJ2-4,NA,TRBV6-5,TRBD2,CASSYSGTSGNIQYF,TGTGCCAGCAGTTACTCCGGGACTAGCGGAAACATTCAGTACTTC
TRBJ2-1,NA,TRBV11-3,TRBD2,CASSLQQIGTSGGPEGEQFF,TGTGCCAGCAGCTTACAGCAAATTGGGACTAGCGGGGGGCCCGAGGGTGAGCAGTTCTTC
TRBJ1-2,NA,TRBV7-2,NA,CASSFFFMQGESGYTF,TGTGCCAGCAGCTTTTTCTTCATGCAGGGCGAGAGTGGCTACACCTTC
TRBJ2-7,NA,TRBV29-1,TRBD1,CSVEDPGQGYEQYF,TGCAGCGTTGAAGATCCCGGACAGGGCTACGAGCAGTACTTC
TRBJ1-1,NA,TRBV19,NA,CASRRLENTEAFF,TGTGCCAGTAGAAGGTTGGAGAACACTGAAGCTTTCTTT
TRBJ1-6,NA,TRBV19,NA,CASRGDGSYNSPLHF,TGTGCCAGTAGGGGGGACGGTTCCTATAATTCACCCCTCCACTTT
TRBJ2-3,NA,TRBV10-3,NA,CAISLEGGTDTQYF,TGTGCCATCAGCCTAGAGGGGGGGACAGATACGCAGTATTTT
TRBJ2-7,NA,TRBV7-9,NA,CASSFSRTVSGEQYF,TGTGCCAGCAGCTTCTCCAGGACGGTCTCGGGCGAGCAGTACTTC
TRBJ2-3,NA,TRBV5-1,NA,CASSLEGKFTDTQYF,TGCGCCAGCAGCTTGGAGGGGAAATTCACAGATACGCAGTATTTT
TRBJ1-5,once,TRBV28,NA,CASSSEARLAYQPQHF,TGTGCCAGCAGTTCGGAGGCGCGCCTGGCCTATCAGCCCCAGCATTTT
TRBJ2-7,NA,TRBV7-2,TRBD2,CASSLTSGGLYEQYF,TGTGCCAGCAGCTTAACTAGCGGGGGGCTCTACGAGCAGTACTTC
TRBJ2-1,NA,TRBV30,TRBD1,CACLPDRGLNEQFF,TGTGCCTGCCTTCCGGACAGGGGTTTAAATGAGCAGTTCTTC
TRBJ1-6,NA,TRBV27,NA,CASSFLRGQSPLHF,TGTGCCAGCAGTTTCCTCAGGGGTCAATCACCCCTCCACTTT
TRBJ2-2,once,TRBV5-5,NA,CASSWDQITGELFF,TGTGCCAGCAGCTGGGACCAGATCACCGGGGAGCTGTTTTTT
TRBJ1-1,NA,TRBV29-1,NA,CSVEQSMNTEAFF,TGCAGCGTTGAACAGTCAATGAACACTGAAGCTTTCTTT
TRBJ2-3,NA,TRBV5-6,NA,CASSGGPSDTQYF,TGTGCCAGCAGCGGGGGACCTTCAGATACGCAGTATTTT
TRBJ2-2,NA,TRBV19,NA,CASSIQGADTGELFF,TGTGCCAGTAGTATCCAGGGAGCCGACACCGGGGAGCTGTTTTTT
TRBJ2-1,NA,TRBV6-5,TRBD1,CASSPDRGSYNEQFF,TGTGCCAGCAGCCCCGACAGGGGGAGCTACAATGAGCAGTTCTTC
TRBJ1-4,NA,TRBV11-2,NA,CASSLGGREKLFF,TGTGCCAGCAGCTTAGGGGGACGGGAAAAACTGTTTTTT
TRBJ1-1,once,TRBV7-2,NA,CASSSLTPEAFF,TGTGCCAGCAGCTCTCTTACTCCTGAAGCTTTCTTT
TRBJ1-4,NA,TRBV5-3,TRBD1,CARSLGPPPGQGNEKLFF,TGTGCCAGAAGCTTGGGTCCCCCACCGGGACAGGGGAATGAAAAACTGTTTTTT
TRBJ2-2,once,TRBV18,TRBD2,CASSGGLNTGELFF,TGTGCCAGCTCCGGGGGGTTGAACACCGGGGAGCTGTTTTTT
TRBJ2-2,NA,TRBV2,NA,CASSEGQGFTGELFF,TGTGCCAGCAGTGAAGGTCAGGGGTTCACCGGGGAGCTGTTTTTT
TRBJ1-2,NA,TRBV11-2,NA,CASSPRESYGYTF,TGTGCCAGCAGCCCCAGGGAAAGCTATGGCTACACCTTC
TRBJ2-7,NA,TRBV2,NA,CASSDAVSYEQYF,TGTGCCAGCAGTGACGCAGTGTCCTACGAGCAGTACTTC
TRBJ1-3,NA,TRBV10-3,NA,CAISERPGATGNTIYF,TGTGCCATCAGTGAGCGGCCGGGGGCAACTGGAAACACCATATATTTT
TRBJ2-7,NA,TRBV19,NA,CASSTQIIGAYEQYF,TGTGCCAGTAGTACCCAGATAATAGGGGCCTACGAGCAGTACTTC